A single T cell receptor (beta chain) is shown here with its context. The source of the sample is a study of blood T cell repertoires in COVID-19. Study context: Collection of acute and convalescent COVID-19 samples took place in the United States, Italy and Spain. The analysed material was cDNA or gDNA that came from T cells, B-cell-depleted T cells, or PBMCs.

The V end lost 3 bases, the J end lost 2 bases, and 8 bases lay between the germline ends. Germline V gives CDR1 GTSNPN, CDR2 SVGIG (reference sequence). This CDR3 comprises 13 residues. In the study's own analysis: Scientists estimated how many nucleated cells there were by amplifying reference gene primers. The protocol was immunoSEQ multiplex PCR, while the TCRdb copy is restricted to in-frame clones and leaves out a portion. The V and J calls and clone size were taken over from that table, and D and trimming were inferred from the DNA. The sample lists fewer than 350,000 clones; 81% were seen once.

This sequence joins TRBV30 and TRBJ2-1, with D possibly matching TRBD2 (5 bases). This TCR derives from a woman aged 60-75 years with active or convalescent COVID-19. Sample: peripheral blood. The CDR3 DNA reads TGTGCCTGGAGAGGCGGGCCCTACAATGAGCAGTTCTTC. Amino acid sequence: CAWRGGPYNEQFF.